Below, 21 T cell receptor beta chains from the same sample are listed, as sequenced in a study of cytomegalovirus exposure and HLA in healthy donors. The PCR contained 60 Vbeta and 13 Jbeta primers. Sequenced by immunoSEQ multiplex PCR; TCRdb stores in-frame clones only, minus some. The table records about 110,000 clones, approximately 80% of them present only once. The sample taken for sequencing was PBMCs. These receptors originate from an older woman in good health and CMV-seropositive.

CDR3 sequence reads: CASSPGLAGEVDEQYF. The CDR3 region has the DNA TGCGCCAGCAGCCCGGGACTAGCGGGAGAAGTCGACGAGCAGTACTTC. The chain recombines TRBV5-1 with TRBJ2-7, with 14 bases fitting TRBD2. Germline values: CDR1 SGHRS, CDR2 YFSETQ. The CDR3 runs to 16 residues. With V trimmed by 4 bases and J by 5 bases, 8 bases remained unmatched. The whole variable domain, filled in from reference TRBV5-1 and TRBJ2-7, reads KAGVTQTPRYLIKTRGQQVTLSCSPISGHRSVSWYQQTPGQGLQFLFEYFSETQRNKGNFPGRFSGRQFSNSRSEMNVSTLELGDSALYLCASSPGLAGEVDEQYFGPGTRLTVT.

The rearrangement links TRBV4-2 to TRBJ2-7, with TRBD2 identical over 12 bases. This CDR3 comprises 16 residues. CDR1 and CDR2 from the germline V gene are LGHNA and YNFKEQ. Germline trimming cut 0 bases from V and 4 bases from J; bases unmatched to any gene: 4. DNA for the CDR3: TGTGCCAGCAGCCAAGACCGCGGGACTAGCGGGTACGAGCAGTACTTC. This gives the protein CASSQDRGTSGYEQYF.

This CDR3 reads CASSLSRVTGELFF. The DNA for the CDR3 is TGTGCCAGCAGCTTATCCAGGGTTACCGGGGAGCTGTTTTTT. This rearrangement joins TRBV11-3 to TRBJ2-2; D might be TRBD1 (5 bases). The germline V gene has CDR1 SGHNT and CDR2 YENEEA. This CDR3 region has 14 residues. V gave up 2 bases and J gave up 5 bases, with 9 bases separating them.

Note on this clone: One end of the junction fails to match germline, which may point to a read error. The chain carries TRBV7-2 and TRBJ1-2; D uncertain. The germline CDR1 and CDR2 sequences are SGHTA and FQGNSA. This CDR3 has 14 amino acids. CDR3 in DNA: TGTGCCAGCAGCTTAGAAGGCACAGTCCAAGGCTACATCTTC. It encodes CASSLEGTVQGYIF. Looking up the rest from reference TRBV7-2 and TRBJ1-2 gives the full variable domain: GAGVSQSPSNKVTEKGKDVELRCDPISGHTALYWYRQSLGQGLEFLIYFQGNSAPDKSGLPSDRFSAERTGGSVSTLTIQRTQQEDSAVYLCASSLEGTVQGYIFGSGTRLTVV.

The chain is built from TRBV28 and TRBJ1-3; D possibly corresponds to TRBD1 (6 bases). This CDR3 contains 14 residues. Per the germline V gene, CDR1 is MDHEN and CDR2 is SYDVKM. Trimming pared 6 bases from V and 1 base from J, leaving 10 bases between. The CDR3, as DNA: TGTGCCAGCAGGGGAACAGGGTCTGGAAACACCATATATTTT. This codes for CASRGTGSGNTIYF.

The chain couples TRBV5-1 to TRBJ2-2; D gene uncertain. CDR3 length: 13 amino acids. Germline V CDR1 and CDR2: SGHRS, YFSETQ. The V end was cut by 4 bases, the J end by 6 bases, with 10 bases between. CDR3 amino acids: CASSPSDAGELFF. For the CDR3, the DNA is TGCGCCAGCAGCCCGTCAGATGCCGGGGAGCTGTTTTTT. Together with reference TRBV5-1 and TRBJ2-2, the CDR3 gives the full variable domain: KAGVTQTPRYLIKTRGQQVTLSCSPISGHRSVSWYQQTPGQGLQFLFEYFSETQRNKGNFPGRFSGRQFSNSRSEMNVSTLELGDSALYLCASSPSDAGELFFGEGSRLTVL.

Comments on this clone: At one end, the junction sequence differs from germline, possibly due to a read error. The CDR3: CASSLDGRTYNGQFF. The CDR3 DNA is TGCGCCAGCAGCTTGGATGGACGGACATACAATGGGCAGTTCTTC. The chain recombines TRBV5-1 with TRBJ2-1; D may be TRBD1 (5 bases). The CDR3 runs 15 residues. Germline values: CDR1 SGHRS, CDR2 YFSETQ.

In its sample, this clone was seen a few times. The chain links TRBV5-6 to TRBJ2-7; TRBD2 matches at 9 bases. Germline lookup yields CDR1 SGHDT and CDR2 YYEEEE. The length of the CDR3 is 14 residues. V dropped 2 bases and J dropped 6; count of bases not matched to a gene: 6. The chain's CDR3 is CASSFPGLATEQYF. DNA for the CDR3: TGTGCCAGCAGCTTCCCGGGACTAGCTACCGAGCAGTACTTC.

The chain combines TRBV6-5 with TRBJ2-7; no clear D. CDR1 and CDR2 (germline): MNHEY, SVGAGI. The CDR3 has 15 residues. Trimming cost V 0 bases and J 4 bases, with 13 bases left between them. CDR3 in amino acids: CASSYSSPIWYEQYF. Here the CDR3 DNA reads TGTGCCAGCAGTTACTCGAGTCCGATCTGGTACGAGCAGTACTTC.

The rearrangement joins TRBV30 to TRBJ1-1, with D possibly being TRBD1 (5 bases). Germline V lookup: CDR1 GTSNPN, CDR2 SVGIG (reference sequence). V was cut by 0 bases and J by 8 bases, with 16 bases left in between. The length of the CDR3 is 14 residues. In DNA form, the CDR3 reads TGTGCCTGGAGTGTACCTCCCAACAGGAACGAAGCTTTCTTT. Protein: CAWSVPPNRNEAFF.

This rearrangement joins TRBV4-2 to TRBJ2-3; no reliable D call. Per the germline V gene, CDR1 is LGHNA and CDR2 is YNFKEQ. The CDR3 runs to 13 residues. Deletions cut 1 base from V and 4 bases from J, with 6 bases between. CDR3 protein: CASSQVSSDTQYF. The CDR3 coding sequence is TGTGCCAGCAGCCAAGTTTCGTCAGATACGCAGTATTTT.

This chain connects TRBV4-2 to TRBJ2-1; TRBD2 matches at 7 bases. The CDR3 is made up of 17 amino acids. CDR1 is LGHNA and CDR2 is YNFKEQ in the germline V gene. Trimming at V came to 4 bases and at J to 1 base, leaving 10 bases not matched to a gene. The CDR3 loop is CASSPILSGLSYNEQFF. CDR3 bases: TGTGCCAGCAGCCCGATTCTTAGCGGGTTATCCTACAATGAGCAGTTCTTC.

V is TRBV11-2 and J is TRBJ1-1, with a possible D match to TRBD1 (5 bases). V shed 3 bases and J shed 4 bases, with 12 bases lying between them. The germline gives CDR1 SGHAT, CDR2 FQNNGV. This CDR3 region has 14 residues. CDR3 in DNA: TGTGCCAGCAGCTTGATGCAGGGAGGCACTGAAGCTTTCTTT. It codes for CASSLMQGGTEAFF.

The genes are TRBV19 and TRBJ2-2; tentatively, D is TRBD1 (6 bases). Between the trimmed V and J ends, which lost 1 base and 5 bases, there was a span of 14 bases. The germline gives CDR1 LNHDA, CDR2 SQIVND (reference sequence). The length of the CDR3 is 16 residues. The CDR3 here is CASSIAGVPLTGELFF. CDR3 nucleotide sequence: TGTGCCAGTAGTATAGCAGGGGTACCCCTGACCGGGGAGCTGTTTTTT.

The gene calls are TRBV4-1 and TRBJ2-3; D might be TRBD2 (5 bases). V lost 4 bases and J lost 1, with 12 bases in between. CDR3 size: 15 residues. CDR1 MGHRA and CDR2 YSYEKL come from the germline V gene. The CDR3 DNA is TGCGCCAGCAGCCCGGACCCACTAGGCACAGATACGCAGTATTTT. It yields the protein CASSPDPLGTDTQYF.

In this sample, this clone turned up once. Here the CDR3 reads CASSRGVAGSEQYF. The CDR3 DNA reads as TGTGCCAGCAGCCGAGGGGTAGCCGGGAGCGAGCAGTACTTC. This chain joins TRBV5-8 and TRBJ2-7; D perhaps matches TRBD2 (6 bases). The CDR3 has 14 residues. The V end was cut by 4 bases, the J end by 6 bases, with 17 bases between. Per the germline V gene, CDR1 is SGHTS and CDR2 is YDEGEE.

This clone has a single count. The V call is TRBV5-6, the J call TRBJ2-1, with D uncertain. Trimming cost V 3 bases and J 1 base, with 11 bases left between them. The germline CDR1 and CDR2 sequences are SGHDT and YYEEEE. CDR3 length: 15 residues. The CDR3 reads CASSSLISSYNEQFF. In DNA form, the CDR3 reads TGTGCCAGCAGCTCCCTTATTAGTTCCTACAATGAGCAGTTCTTC. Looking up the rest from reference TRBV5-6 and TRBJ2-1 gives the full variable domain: DAGVTQSPTHLIKTRGQQVTLRCSPKSGHDTVSWYQQALGQGPQFIFQYYEEEERQRGNFPDRFSGHQFPNYSSELNVNALLLGDSALYLCASSSLISSYNEQFFGPGTRLTVL.

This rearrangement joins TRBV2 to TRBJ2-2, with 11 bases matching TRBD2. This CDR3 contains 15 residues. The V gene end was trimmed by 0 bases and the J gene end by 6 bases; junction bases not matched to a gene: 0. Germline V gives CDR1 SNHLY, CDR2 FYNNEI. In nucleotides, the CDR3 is TGTGCCAGCAGTGAAGCGGGACTAGCGGCCGGGGAGCTGTTTTTT. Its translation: CASSEAGLAAGELFF.

This CDR3 is CASSQDGDSFYGYTF. The CDR3 DNA reads TGTGCCAGCAGCCAAGATGGGGACAGCTTCTATGGCTACACCTTC. The chain combines TRBV4-2 with TRBJ1-2; 7 bases agree with TRBD1. Germline loops: CDR1 LGHNA, CDR2 YNFKEQ. The junction had 5 bases not matched to a gene; V was cut back by 0 bases and J by 4 bases. The CDR3 has 15 amino acids.

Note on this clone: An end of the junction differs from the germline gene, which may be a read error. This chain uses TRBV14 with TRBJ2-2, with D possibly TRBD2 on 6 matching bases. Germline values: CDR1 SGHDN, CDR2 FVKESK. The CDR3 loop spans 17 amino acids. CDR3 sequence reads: CASSQGIRAGNTGELFF. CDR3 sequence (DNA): TGTGCCAGCAGTCAAGGGATTCGAGCGGGGAACACCGGGGAGCTGTTTTTT.

The CDR3 DNA follows: TGTGCCAGCAGTTACTCGGGACTAGCGGGAGTTGGGCAGTACTTC. Residues: CASSYSGLAGVGQYF. The chain is built from TRBV6-5 and TRBJ2-7; 14 bases align to TRBD2. CDR3 length: 15 residues. V shed 0 bases, J shed 9 bases, and the junction held 4 bases outside the gene matches. Germline V gives CDR1 MNHEY, CDR2 SVGAGI.